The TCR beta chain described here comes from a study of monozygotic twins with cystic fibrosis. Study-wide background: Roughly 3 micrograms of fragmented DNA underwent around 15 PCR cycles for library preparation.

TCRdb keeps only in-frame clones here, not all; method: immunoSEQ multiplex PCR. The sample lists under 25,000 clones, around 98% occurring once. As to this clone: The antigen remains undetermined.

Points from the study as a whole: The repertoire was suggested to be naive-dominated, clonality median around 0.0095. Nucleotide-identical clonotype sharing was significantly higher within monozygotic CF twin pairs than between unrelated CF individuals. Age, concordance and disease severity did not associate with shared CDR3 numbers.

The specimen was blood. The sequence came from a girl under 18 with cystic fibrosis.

The CDR3 reads CAWSGQGDQPQHF. CDR3 nucleotide sequence: TGTGCCTGGAGTGGACAGGGAGATCAGCCCCAGCATTTT. This sequence joins TRBV30 and TRBJ1-5; 7 nucleotides match TRBD1. CDR3 length: 13 residues. V lost 1 base, J lost 5 bases, and 2 bases stayed unmatched. Germline-derived CDR1 and CDR2 are GTSNPN and SVGIG (reference sequence).